The rows below give T cell receptor beta chains drawn from one sample of a study of blood T cell repertoires in COVID-19. TCRdb's table, derived via immunoSEQ multiplex PCR, lists solely in-frame clones and lacks some. This table holds about 99,000 clones, roughly 80% found once. Sequencing was performed on peripheral blood. The receptor set was obtained from a man in his sixties with acute or convalescent COVID-19. Each CDR3 is given with its conserved first and last residue. The D gene is left open where the match is weak. Clone size, where shown, is once, few, many, or a class for clones that have expanded.

abundance: few
d_gene: TRBD1
j_gene: TRBJ1-1
v_gene: TRBV6-5
CDR3aa: CASSYAPDRAGEAFF
CDR3nt: TGTGCCAGCAGTTACGCTCCAGACAGGGCTGGCGAAGCTTTCTTT

abundance: -
d_gene: TRBD2
j_gene: TRBJ2-1
v_gene: TRBV5-4
CDR3aa: CASSSSGAVYNEQFF
CDR3nt: TGTGCCAGCAGCTCTAGCGGGGCGGTCTACAATGAGCAGTTCTTC

abundance: -
d_gene: -
j_gene: TRBJ2-5
v_gene: TRBV7-3
CDR3aa: CASSLGSGQETQYF
CDR3nt: TGTGCCAGCAGCTTAGGGTCAGGTCAAGAGACCCAGTACTTC

abundance: -
d_gene: -
j_gene: TRBJ1-6
v_gene: TRBV7-9
CDR3aa: CASSSGGDYNSPLHF
CDR3nt: TGTGCCAGCAGCTCGGGGGGAGATTATAATTCACCCCTCCACTTT

abundance: once
d_gene: TRBD2
j_gene: TRBJ2-1
v_gene: TRBV7-2
CDR3aa: CASSSLPSGTQFF
CDR3nt: TGTGCCAGCAGCTCGTTACCTAGCGGGACGCAGTTCTTC

abundance: -
d_gene: -
j_gene: TRBJ2-1
v_gene: TRBV7-8
CDR3aa: CASSHRTGSSYNEQFF
CDR3nt: TGTGCCAGCAGCCATCGGACTGGGAGCTCCTACAATGAGCAGTTCTTC

abundance: -
d_gene: -
j_gene: TRBJ1-3
v_gene: TRBV14
CDR3aa: CARTTHGSGNTIYF
CDR3nt: TGTGCCAGAACAACCCACGGGTCTGGAAACACCATATATTTT

abundance: -
d_gene: TRBD1
j_gene: TRBJ2-7
v_gene: TRBV7-9
CDR3aa: CASSQLEGAPRVEQYF
CDR3nt: TGTGCCAGCAGCCAATTAGAGGGGGCACCACGGGTCGAGCAGTACTTC

abundance: -
d_gene: -
j_gene: TRBJ2-3
v_gene: TRBV27
CDR3aa: CASSLRVAKTDTQYF
CDR3nt: TGTGCCAGCAGTTTGCGGGTCGCGAAGACAGATACGCAGTATTTT

abundance: -
d_gene: -
j_gene: TRBJ2-3
v_gene: TRBV12-5
CDR3aa: CASGPWAPGGTDTQYF
CDR3nt: TGTGCTAGTGGTCCCTGGGCCCCCGGGGGCACAGATACGCAGTATTTT

abundance: few
d_gene: -
j_gene: TRBJ1-1
v_gene: TRBV5-1
CDR3aa: CASSLDGGHTEAFF
CDR3nt: TGCGCCAGCAGCTTGGACGGAGGGCACACTGAAGCTTTCTTT

abundance: -
d_gene: TRBD1
j_gene: TRBJ1-5
v_gene: TRBV11-2
CDR3aa: CASSLVGGTGFDQPQHF
CDR3nt: TGTGCCAGCAGCTTAGTAGGAGGGACAGGGTTCGATCAGCCCCAGCATTTT

abundance: -
d_gene: -
j_gene: TRBJ2-1
v_gene: TRBV7-3
CDR3aa: CASSLRPVPPYNEQFF
CDR3nt: TGTGCCAGCAGCTTACGTCCAGTCCCTCCCTACAATGAGCAGTTCTTC

abundance: -
d_gene: -
j_gene: TRBJ1-5
v_gene: TRBV19
CDR3aa: CASSFRGQPQHF
CDR3nt: TGTGCCAGTAGCTTCCGGGGTCAGCCCCAGCATTTT

abundance: -
d_gene: TRBD2
j_gene: TRBJ2-5
v_gene: TRBV6-5
CDR3aa: CATQGVAGGEETQYF
CDR3nt: TGTGCCACTCAGGGGGTAGCGGGAGGAGAGGAGACCCAGTACTTC

abundance: -
d_gene: TRBD2
j_gene: TRBJ2-7
v_gene: TRBV15
CDR3aa: CATSLRGISGSYEQYF
CDR3nt: TGTGCCACCAGCCTTAGAGGAATTAGCGGGAGCTACGAGCAGTACTTC

abundance: -
d_gene: -
j_gene: TRBJ1-3
v_gene: TRBV18
CDR3aa: CASSPLRAGNTIYF
CDR3nt: TGTGCCAGCTCACCACTCAGGGCCGGAAACACCATATATTTT

abundance: -
d_gene: -
j_gene: TRBJ1-5
v_gene: TRBV19
CDR3aa: CASCSDRYSNQPQHF
CDR3nt: TGTGCCAGTTGCTCCGACAGGTATAGCAATCAGCCCCAGCATTTT

abundance: once
d_gene: TRBD2
j_gene: TRBJ2-5
v_gene: TRBV18
CDR3aa: CASSPTSGQETQYF
CDR3nt: TGTGCCAGCTCACCGACTAGCGGACAAGAGACCCAGTACTTC

abundance: -
d_gene: TRBD2
j_gene: TRBJ2-7
v_gene: TRBV7-8
CDR3aa: CASSLDAGGSYEQYF
CDR3nt: TGTGCCAGCAGCTTAGACGCGGGAGGGTCCTACGAGCAGTACTTC

abundance: -
d_gene: TRBD1
j_gene: TRBJ2-7
v_gene: TRBV25-1
CDR3aa: CASSGRQGASYEQYF
CDR3nt: TGTGCCAGCAGTGGTAGACAGGGGGCTTCCTACGAGCAGTACTTC

abundance: -
d_gene: -
j_gene: TRBJ2-2
v_gene: TRBV25-1
CDR3aa: CASSESPGRVDTGELFF
CDR3nt: TGTGCCAGCAGTGAATCACCTGGCAGGGTAGACACCGGGGAGCTGTTTTTT

abundance: -
d_gene: -
j_gene: TRBJ1-1
v_gene: TRBV19
CDR3aa: CASSAGEGLNTEAFF
CDR3nt: TGTGCCAGTAGTGCGGGGGAGGGGTTGAACACTGAAGCTTTCTTT

abundance: -
d_gene: TRBD1
j_gene: TRBJ1-5
v_gene: TRBV7-8
CDR3aa: CASSSRDRTPQHF
CDR3nt: TGTGCCAGCAGCTCCCGGGACAGGACGCCCCAGCATTTT

abundance: -
d_gene: -
j_gene: TRBJ1-1
v_gene: TRBV5-1
CDR3aa: CASSLESREAFF
CDR3nt: TGCGCCAGCAGCTTGGAAAGCCGTGAAGCTTTCTTT

abundance: -
d_gene: -
j_gene: TRBJ2-1
v_gene: TRBV5-6
CDR3aa: CASSSLLAAYKHNEQFF
CDR3nt: TGTGCCAGCAGCTCCCTCCTAGCCGCCTACAAACACAATGAGCAGTTCTTC

abundance: -
d_gene: -
j_gene: TRBJ1-2
v_gene: TRBV7-3
CDR3aa: CASSKSGQAGYTF
CDR3nt: TGTGCCAGCAGTAAAAGTGGGCAAGCAGGCTACACCTTC

abundance: -
d_gene: TRBD1
j_gene: TRBJ1-3
v_gene: TRBV6-4
CDR3aa: CASRTGAAGNTIYF
CDR3nt: TGTGCCAGCAGAACAGGGGCGGCTGGAAACACCATATATTTT

abundance: -
d_gene: TRBD2
j_gene: TRBJ2-1
v_gene: TRBV7-2
CDR3aa: CASSLAQRAGVGEQFF
CDR3nt: TGTGCCAGCAGCTTAGCCCAAAGAGCGGGAGTAGGTGAGCAGTTCTTC

abundance: -
d_gene: TRBD2
j_gene: TRBJ2-1
v_gene: TRBV5-1
CDR3aa: CASSLPGLAGGNNEQFF
CDR3nt: TGCGCCAGCAGCTTGCCGGGACTAGCGGGAGGGAACAATGAGCAGTTCTTC

abundance: once
d_gene: TRBD1
j_gene: TRBJ2-7
v_gene: TRBV18
CDR3aa: CASSSGTGYEQYF
CDR3nt: TGTGCCAGCTCATCCGGGACAGGCTACGAGCAGTACTTC

abundance: -
d_gene: TRBD1
j_gene: TRBJ2-5
v_gene: TRBV6-5
CDR3aa: CASSRDRVRETQYF
CDR3nt: TGTGCCAGCAGTCGGGACAGGGTGAGGGAGACCCAGTACTTC

abundance: -
d_gene: -
j_gene: TRBJ2-7
v_gene: TRBV29-1
CDR3aa: CSVVGGTSSYEQYF
CDR3nt: TGCAGCGTTGTGGGGGGGACAAGCTCCTACGAGCAGTACTTC

abundance: -
d_gene: TRBD2
j_gene: TRBJ2-3
v_gene: TRBV11-1
CDR3aa: CASSLVPRGGSDTQYF
CDR3nt: TGTGCCAGCAGCTTAGTTCCGCGGGGGGGGTCAGATACGCAGTATTTT

abundance: -
d_gene: -
j_gene: TRBJ1-2
v_gene: TRBV19
CDR3aa: CASSEIGGGYTF
CDR3nt: TGTGCCAGTAGTGAGATAGGGGGTGGCTACACCTTC

abundance: -
d_gene: -
j_gene: TRBJ1-2
v_gene: TRBV7-8
CDR3aa: CASSPPRVGYTF
CDR3nt: TGTGCCAGCAGCCCCCCCCGAGTGGGCTACACCTTC

abundance: -
d_gene: TRBD1
j_gene: TRBJ2-7
v_gene: TRBV5-4
CDR3aa: CASRRTGTSYEQYF
CDR3nt: TGTGCCAGCAGACGGACAGGAACTTCCTACGAGCAGTACTTC

abundance: once
d_gene: TRBD2
j_gene: TRBJ2-2
v_gene: TRBV7-9
CDR3aa: CASSLPRLAGTFTGELFF
CDR3nt: TGTGCCAGCAGCTTACCCAGGCTAGCGGGAACATTCACCGGGGAGCTGTTTTTT

abundance: -
d_gene: TRBD1
j_gene: TRBJ2-1
v_gene: TRBV7-9
CDR3aa: CASSQGQLNINEQFF
CDR3nt: TGTGCCAGCAGCCAGGGACAGTTGAACATCAATGAGCAGTTCTTC

abundance: -
d_gene: -
j_gene: TRBJ1-5
v_gene: TRBV5-1
CDR3aa: CASSLKGIGNQPQHF
CDR3nt: TGCGCCAGCAGCTTAAAGGGGATTGGAAATCAGCCCCAGCATTTT

abundance: -
d_gene: -
j_gene: TRBJ1-2
v_gene: TRBV2
CDR3aa: CASSARVEDGYTF
CDR3nt: TGTGCCAGCAGTGCCCGGGTTGAAGATGGCTACACCTTC

abundance: -
d_gene: TRBD2
j_gene: TRBJ2-5
v_gene: TRBV5-1
CDR3aa: CASSGAPLAGVETQYF
CDR3nt: TGCGCCAGCAGCGGTGCCCCCCTAGCGGGGGTAGAGACCCAGTACTTC

abundance: -
d_gene: -
j_gene: TRBJ1-5
v_gene: TRBV30
CDR3aa: CAWSVDGRQPQHF
CDR3nt: TGTGCCTGGAGTGTAGACGGGAGACAGCCCCAGCATTTT

abundance: few
d_gene: TRBD2
j_gene: TRBJ2-2
v_gene: TRBV5-1
CDR3aa: CASSLASGMGGELFF
CDR3nt: TGCGCCAGCAGCTTGGCGAGCGGGATGGGCGGGGAGCTGTTTTTT

abundance: once
d_gene: -
j_gene: TRBJ2-6
v_gene: TRBV5-4
CDR3aa: CASSLDISGANVLTF
CDR3nt: TGTGCCAGCAGCTTGGACATTTCTGGGGCCAACGTCCTGACTTTC

abundance: few
d_gene: -
j_gene: TRBJ1-1
v_gene: TRBV6-6
CDR3aa: CASRRDTNTEAFF
CDR3nt: TGTGCCAGCAGACGCGACACGAACACTGAAGCTTTCTTT

abundance: -
d_gene: -
j_gene: TRBJ2-1
v_gene: TRBV4-3
CDR3aa: CASSQDADRSSYNEQFF
CDR3nt: TGCGCCAGCAGCCAAGATGCTGACCGGAGCTCCTACAATGAGCAGTTCTTC

abundance: -
d_gene: -
j_gene: TRBJ2-2
v_gene: TRBV7-9
CDR3aa: CASSLRLGSTGELFF
CDR3nt: TGTGCCAGCAGCTTAAGATTGGGGAGTACCGGGGAGCTGTTTTTT

abundance: -
d_gene: -
j_gene: TRBJ1-1
v_gene: TRBV10-3
CDR3aa: CAIGKGTEAFF
CDR3nt: TGTGCCATCGGGAAGGGGACTGAAGCTTTCTTT

abundance: -
d_gene: -
j_gene: TRBJ2-1
v_gene: TRBV6-5
CDR3aa: CASSPRQNSYNEQFF
CDR3nt: TGTGCCAGCAGTCCCCGACAGAACTCCTACAATGAGCAGTTCTTC

abundance: -
d_gene: -
j_gene: TRBJ1-5
v_gene: TRBV6-5
CDR3aa: CASSPSWNQPQHF
CDR3nt: TGTGCCAGCTCTCCGAGTTGGAATCAGCCCCAGCATTTT

abundance: once
d_gene: TRBD1
j_gene: TRBJ1-5
v_gene: TRBV27
CDR3aa: CASSLQGGNQPQHF
CDR3nt: TGTGCCAGCAGTTTACAGGGGGGCAATCAGCCCCAGCATTTT

abundance: -
d_gene: -
j_gene: TRBJ2-7
v_gene: TRBV9
CDR3aa: CASSVLPYDEQYF
CDR3nt: TGTGCCAGCAGCGTTCTCCCCTACGACGAGCAGTACTTC

abundance: -
d_gene: TRBD1
j_gene: TRBJ1-3
v_gene: TRBV5-1
CDR3aa: CASSRLGTGGNTIYF
CDR3nt: TGCGCCAGCAGCCGCCTCGGGACAGGAGGAAACACCATATATTTT

abundance: -
d_gene: -
j_gene: TRBJ1-1
v_gene: TRBV30
CDR3aa: CAWIEPGRGLSEAFF
CDR3nt: TGTGCCTGGATTGAGCCCGGCAGGGGTTTGAGTGAAGCTTTCTTT

abundance: once
d_gene: -
j_gene: TRBJ2-1
v_gene: TRBV7-2
CDR3aa: CASSLEPTPYNEQFF
CDR3nt: TGTGCCAGCAGCTTAGAGCCGACACCCTACAATGAGCAGTTCTTC

abundance: -
d_gene: TRBD2
j_gene: TRBJ2-3
v_gene: TRBV28
CDR3aa: CASSLRSGRGTDTQYF
CDR3nt: TGTGCCAGCAGTTTAAGGAGCGGGAGAGGCACAGATACGCAGTATTTT

abundance: -
d_gene: -
j_gene: TRBJ1-1
v_gene: TRBV21-1
CDR3aa: CASRSAGGMMGTEAFF
CDR3nt: TGTGCCAGCAGAAGCGCAGGGGGGATGATGGGCACTGAAGCTTTCTTT

abundance: once
d_gene: -
j_gene: TRBJ2-7
v_gene: TRBV2
CDR3aa: CASSGALGGEQYF
CDR3nt: TGTGCCAGCAGTGGAGCCCTAGGGGGCGAGCAGTACTTC